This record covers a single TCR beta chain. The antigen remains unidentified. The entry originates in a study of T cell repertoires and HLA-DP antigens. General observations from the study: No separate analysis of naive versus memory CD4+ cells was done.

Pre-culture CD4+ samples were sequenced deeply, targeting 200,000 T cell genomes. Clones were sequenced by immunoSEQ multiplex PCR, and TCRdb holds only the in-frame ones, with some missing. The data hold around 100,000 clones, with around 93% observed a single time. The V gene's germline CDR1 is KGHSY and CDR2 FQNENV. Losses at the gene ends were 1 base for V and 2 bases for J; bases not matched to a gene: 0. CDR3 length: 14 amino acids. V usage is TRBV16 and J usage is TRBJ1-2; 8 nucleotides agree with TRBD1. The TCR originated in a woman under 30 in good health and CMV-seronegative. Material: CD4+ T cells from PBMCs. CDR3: CASSQWTGNYGYTF. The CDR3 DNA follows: TGTGCCAGCAGCCAATGGACAGGGAACTATGGCTACACCTTC.